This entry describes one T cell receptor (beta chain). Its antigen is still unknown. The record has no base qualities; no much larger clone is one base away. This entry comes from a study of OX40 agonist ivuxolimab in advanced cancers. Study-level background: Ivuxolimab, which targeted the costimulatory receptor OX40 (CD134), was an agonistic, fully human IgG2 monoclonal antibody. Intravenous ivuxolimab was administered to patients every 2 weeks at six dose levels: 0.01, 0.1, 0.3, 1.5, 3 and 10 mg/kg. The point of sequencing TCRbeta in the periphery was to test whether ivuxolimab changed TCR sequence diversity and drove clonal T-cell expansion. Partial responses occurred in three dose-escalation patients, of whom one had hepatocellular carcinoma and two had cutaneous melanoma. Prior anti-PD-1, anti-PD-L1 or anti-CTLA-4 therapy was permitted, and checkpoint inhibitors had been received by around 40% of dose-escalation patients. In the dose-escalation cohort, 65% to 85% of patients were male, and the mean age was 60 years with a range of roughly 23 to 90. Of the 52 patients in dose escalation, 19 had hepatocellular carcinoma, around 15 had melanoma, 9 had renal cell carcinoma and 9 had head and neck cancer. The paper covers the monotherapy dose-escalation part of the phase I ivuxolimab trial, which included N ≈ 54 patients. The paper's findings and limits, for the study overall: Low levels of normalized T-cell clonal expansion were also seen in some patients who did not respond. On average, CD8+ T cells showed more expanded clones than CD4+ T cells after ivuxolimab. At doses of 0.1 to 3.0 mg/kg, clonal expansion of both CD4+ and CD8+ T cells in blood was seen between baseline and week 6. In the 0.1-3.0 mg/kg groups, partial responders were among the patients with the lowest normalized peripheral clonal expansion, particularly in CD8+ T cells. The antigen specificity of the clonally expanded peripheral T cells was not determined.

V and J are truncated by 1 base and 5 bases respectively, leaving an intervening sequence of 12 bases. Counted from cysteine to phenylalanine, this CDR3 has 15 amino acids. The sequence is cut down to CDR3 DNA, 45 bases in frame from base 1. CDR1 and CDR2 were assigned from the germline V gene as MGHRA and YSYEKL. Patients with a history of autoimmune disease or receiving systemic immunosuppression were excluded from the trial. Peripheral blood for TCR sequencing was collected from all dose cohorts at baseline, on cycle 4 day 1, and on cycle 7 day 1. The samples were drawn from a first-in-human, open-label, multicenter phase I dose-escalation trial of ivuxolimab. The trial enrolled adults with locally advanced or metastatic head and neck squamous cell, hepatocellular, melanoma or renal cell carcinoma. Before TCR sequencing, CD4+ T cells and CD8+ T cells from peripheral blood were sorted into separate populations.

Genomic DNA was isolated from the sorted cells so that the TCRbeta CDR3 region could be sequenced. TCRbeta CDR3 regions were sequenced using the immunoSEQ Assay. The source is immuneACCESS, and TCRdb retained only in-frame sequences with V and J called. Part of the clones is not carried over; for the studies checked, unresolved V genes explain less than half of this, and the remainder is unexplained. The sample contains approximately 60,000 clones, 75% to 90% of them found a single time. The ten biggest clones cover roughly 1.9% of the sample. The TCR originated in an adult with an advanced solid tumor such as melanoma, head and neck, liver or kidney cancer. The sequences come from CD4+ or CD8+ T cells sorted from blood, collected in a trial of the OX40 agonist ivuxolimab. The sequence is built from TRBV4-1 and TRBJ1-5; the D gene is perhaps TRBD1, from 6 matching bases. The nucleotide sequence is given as TGCGCCAGCAGCCAAGCGTACGGGGGCGATCAGCCCCAGCATTTT. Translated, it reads CASSQAYGGDQPQHF.